This T cell receptor beta chain originates from a study of tumor and adjacent non-tumor tissue in lung cancer. CDR1 is MNHEY and CDR2 is SVGEGT in the germline V gene. The CDR3 loop spans 14 amino acids. A note on this clonotype: One end of the junction does not line up with germline, which may come from a read error.

RNA was extracted from bulk tissue without any cell sorting. Newly diagnosed lung cancer patients had thoracic surgery in China, August–late 2014, without prior chemotherapy. Three rounds of nested PCR, following a modified ARM-PCR protocol, produced the TCRbeta library. TCRdb reanalysed the multiplex PCR reads using MiXCR and keeps one entry per CDR3 protein. The sample shows 100,000 to 150,000 distinct CDR3 sequences, 66% of them seen only once. V is TRBV6-2 or TRBV6-3 and J is TRBJ2-1; 9 positions agree with TRBD2. This TCR came from a man younger than 45 with non-small cell lung cancer. Input material: lung tumor tissue. CDR3 nucleotide sequence: TGTGTCAGCAACCTGGGACTAGCATACAAAGAGCGGTTCTTC. Amino acid sequence: CVSNLGLAYKERFF.